A single sample is the source of the 20 T cell receptor beta chains below, sequenced in a study of CD8+CD57+ T cells in acquired aplastic anemia. Sequencing involved patients with CD8+CD57+ cell expansion previously shown by flow cytometry. TCR beta VDJ and CDR3 profiles were obtained from a genomic DNA template. One entry per CDR3 protein results from TCRdb running MiXCR on the reads. This table holds about 190,000 distinct CDR3 sequences, under 55% found once. Sequenced: sorted CD4+, CD8+, or CD8+CD57+ T cells (not recorded which) from PBMCs. The receptors were gathered from a human donor with aplastic anemia.

This clonotype has a count of ten or more. V usage is TRBV20-1 and J usage is TRBJ1-3; D is ambiguous. Trimming left V 0 bases short and J 0 bases short, with 9 bases between. Germline V gene sequence: CDR1 DFQATT, CDR2 SNEGSKA (reference sequence). The CDR3 is 15 residues long. For the CDR3, the DNA is TGCAGTGCTAGAGATCAGAGGGTCTCTGGAAACACCATATATTTT. Amino acids: CSARDQRVSGNTIYF.

This clonotype appeared a few times. J is TRBJ1-1 and V is TRBV30; D gene unclear. Trimming took off 2 bases at V and 2 bases at J, with 9 bases between the two ends. The CDR3 runs to 13 residues. Per germline, CDR1 GTSNPN and CDR2 SVGIG (reference sequence). In nucleotides, the CDR3 is TGTGCCTGGAGTAGGGCCGCCAACACTGAAGCTTTCTTT. It specifies CAWSRAANTEAFF.

The sample holds many counts of this clonotype. The rearrangement links TRBV5-4 to TRBJ1-1, with 11 bases that match TRBD1. CDR1 SGHNT and CDR2 YYREEE come from the germline V gene (reference sequence). After removal of 4 bases from V and 0 bases from J, the junction contained 2 bases not matched to a gene. This CDR3 comprises 15 residues. The CDR3 nucleotides read TGTGCCAGCAGCGGACAGGGGGCCATGAACACTGAAGCTTTCTTT. Translating it yields CASSGQGAMNTEAFF.

This chain links TRBV7-8 with TRBJ1-1; D gene unclear. The CDR3 has 12 amino acids. V lost 3 bases and J lost 5, with 7 bases in between. Germline V gives CDR1 SGHVS, CDR2 FQNEAQ. The CDR3 is CASSLVRTEAFF. CDR3 nucleotides: TGTGCCAGCAGCTTGGTGAGGACTGAAGCTTTCTTT.

This clonotype occurred once. The V gene is TRBV24-1, the J gene TRBJ2-1, with a possible D match to TRBD1 (5 bases). The CDR3 has 15 amino acids. CDR1 KGHDR and CDR2 SFDVKD come from the germline V gene. V dropped 11 bases and J dropped 1 base, with 17 bases sitting between them. CDR3 residues: CASSRSRVSYNEQFF. The CDR3, as DNA: TGTGCCAGTAGTAGATCCAGGGTTTCCTACAATGAGCAGTTCTTC.

The chain is built from TRBV25-1 and TRBJ2-3; 12 nucleotides match TRBD2. Germline CDR1 reads MGHDK; CDR2 reads SYGVNS. J was trimmed by 3 bases and V by 6 bases; bases with no gene match: 7. This CDR3 spans 16 amino acids. In DNA form, the CDR3 reads TGTGCCAGCAGACGACTAGCGGGAGAAGGTACAGATACGCAGTATTTT. Protein product: CASRRLAGEGTDTQYF.

This clonotype was picked up many times. The chain links TRBV14 to TRBJ2-7; tentative D call: TRBD2 (6 bases). Germline V gene lookup returns CDR1 SGHDN and CDR2 FVKESK. Trimming cost V 1 base and J 5 bases, with 15 bases left between them. The length of the CDR3 is 15 residues. This CDR3 reads CASSQVWGGRDEQYF. CDR3 coding DNA: TGTGCCAGCAGCCAAGTATGGGGAGGCAGGGACGAGCAGTACTTC.

The sample holds a few counts of this clonotype. The rearrangement links TRBV4-2 to TRBJ1-5; maybe TRBD1 (6 bases). Germline lookup yields CDR1 LGHNA and CDR2 YNFKEQ. This CDR3 region has 14 residues. Trimming cost V 6 bases and J 9 bases, with 18 bases left between them. The CDR3 nucleotides read TGTGCCAGCAGGCACGGAAACTGGGGGCGGCCCCAGCATTTT. Protein product: CASRHGNWGRPQHF.

This clonotype was counted at least ten times. The chain links TRBV2 to TRBJ2-3; tentatively, D is TRBD1 (7 bases). Germline CDR1 reads SNHLY; CDR2 reads FYNNEI. This CDR3 contains 15 residues. V was clipped by 7 bases and J by 5 bases, with 19 bases between them. The CDR3 sequence is CASKEGAGGGDTQYF. The CDR3, as DNA: TGTGCCAGCAAGGAGGGGGCAGGGGGTGGAGATACGCAGTATTTT.

The chain is built from TRBV19 and TRBJ2-7; D remains ambiguous. This CDR3 has 12 residues. Germline V gene lookup returns CDR1 LNHDA and CDR2 SQIVND (reference sequence). Between the trimmed V and J ends, which lost 4 bases and 3 bases, there was a span of 7 bases. The CDR3 region is CASSNTFYEQYF. In DNA form, the CDR3 reads TGTGCCAGTAGTAACACCTTCTACGAGCAGTACTTC.

The chain has TRBV6-1 and TRBJ1-3; D not certain. V was trimmed by 8 bases and J by 0 bases, leaving 14 bases between them. CDR3 length: 15 amino acids. CDR1 is MNHNS and CDR2 is SASEGT in the germline V gene. The CDR3 bases are TGTGCCAGCCGGTCGAGGGCTTACTCTGGAAACACCATATATTTT. Translated, it gives CASRSRAYSGNTIYF.

This chain uses TRBV24-1 with TRBJ1-1; TRBD1 aligns across 9 bases. Germline CDR1 KGHDR, CDR2 SFDVKD. V lost 1 base and J lost 10; bases outside the gene matches: 15. The CDR3 loop spans 17 amino acids. CDR3 sequence reads: CATSDFKEGTGKISAFF. CDR3 nucleotides: TGTGCCACCAGTGATTTCAAGGAAGGGACAGGGAAAATTTCAGCTTTCTTT.

V usage is TRBV20-1 and J usage is TRBJ1-2; the D is unclear. Germline CDR1 is DFQATT and CDR2 is SNEGSKA (reference sequence). V lost 0 bases and J lost 4, with 6 bases in between. The CDR3 contains 12 residues. DNA of the CDR3: TGCAGTGCTAGAGATCGGGGCTATGGCTACACCTTC. As protein: CSARDRGYGYTF.

The chain has TRBV7-9 and TRBJ1-2; D ambiguous. Germline-derived CDR1 and CDR2 are SEHNR and FQNEAQ (reference sequence). Trimming took 5 bases from V and 3 from J, leaving 16 bases between them. There are 15 residues in the CDR3. CDR3 sequence reads: CASSPPGRLDYGYTF. As DNA, the CDR3 is TGTGCCAGCAGCCCACCCGGACGGTTGGACTATGGCTACACCTTC.

The chain is built from TRBV25-1 and TRBJ1-1; D is perhaps TRBD1 (6 bases). Looked up from germline, CDR1 is MGHDK and CDR2 is SYGVNS. The CDR3 spans 17 residues. The germline V and J ends were trimmed by 1 base and 0 bases, with 15 bases remaining between them. The CDR3 reads CASSESRPGTMNTEAFF. CDR3 nucleotide sequence: TGTGCCAGCAGTGAATCGCGTCCCGGGACAATGAACACTGAAGCTTTCTTT.

This clonotype has ten or more counts. This rearrangement joins TRBV10-3 to TRBJ1-2, with a tentative D call TRBD1 (5 bases). V lost 2 bases and J lost 0, with 16 bases in between. The CDR3 covers 17 residues. Looked up from germline, CDR1 is ENHRY and CDR2 is SYGVKD. Here the CDR3 reads CAISEAGRGGSNYGYTF. DNA for the CDR3: TGTGCCATCAGTGAGGCCGGTCGGGGCGGCTCTAACTATGGCTACACCTTC.

This sequence joins TRBV15 and TRBJ2-5; 7 bases align to TRBD1. J was trimmed by 5 bases and V by 4 bases; bases with no gene match: 10. The CDR3 contains 15 residues. Germline lookup yields CDR1 LNHNV and CDR2 YYDKDF (reference sequence). The CDR3 loop is CATSTLETGFETQYF. The CDR3, as DNA: TGTGCCACCAGCACCTTAGAGACAGGGTTTGAGACCCAGTACTTC. Supplemented by reference TRBV15 and TRBJ2-5, the full variable domain reads DAMVIQNPRYQVTQFGKPVTLSCSQTLNHNVMYWYQQKSSQAPKLLFHYYDKDFNNEADTPDNFQSRRPNTSFCFLDIRSPGLGDTAMYLCATSTLETGFETQYFGPGTRLLVL.

This clonotype showed up just a few times. One junction end disagrees with the germline gene, perhaps due to a read error. The chain uses TRBV7-7 and TRBJ1-1; 7 bases are shared with TRBD1. CDR1 and CDR2 from the germline V gene are SSHAT and FNYEAQ (reference sequence). The CDR3 is 14 amino acids. The CDR3 bases are TGTGCTAGCAGCGTTGACAGGGACAGCACTGAAGCTTTCTTT. The encoded protein is CASSVDRDSTEAFF.

This clonotype showed up many times. The V and J genes are TRBV27 and TRBJ1-6; no firm D call. Germline lookup yields CDR1 MNHEY and CDR2 SMNVEV (reference sequence). The CDR3 spans 12 residues. V lost 5 bases, J lost 7 bases, and 6 bases lay in between. The chain's CDR3 is CASSPLNSPLHF. The CDR3 nucleotides are TGTGCCAGCAGTCCCCTGAATTCACCCCTCCACTTT.

This clonotype was detected a few times. The V call is TRBV7-9, the J call TRBJ2-3; no reliable D call. Germline V lookup: CDR1 SEHNR, CDR2 FQNEAQ (reference sequence). The CDR3 has 14 amino acids. V lost 1 base to trimming and J lost 0 bases, with 5 bases between them. CDR3 in amino acids: CASSLGVSTDTQYF. Here the CDR3 DNA reads TGTGCCAGCAGCTTAGGGGTTAGCACAGATACGCAGTATTTT.